The 29 T cell receptor beta chains presented below share a single source sample, sequenced in a study of beta chain features in type 1 diabetes. Findings of the study overall: Within each of all four CD4+ subsets, Type 1 diabetes patients had TCRB CDR3s that were moderately but significantly shorter.

Every isolated RNA sample was fully reverse transcribed, so sequencing captured expressed TCRB transcripts. Profiling relied on immunoSEQ multiplex PCR, and the TCRdb table lists in-frame clones only, not all of them. In the table there are more than 300,000 clones, roughly a tenth of which are singletons. These TCRs are of unknown antigen specificity. Specimen: central memory CD4+ T cells from blood. The receptors shown here come from a young man with type 1 diabetes.

The rearrangement uses TRBV7-3 and TRBJ2-6; TRBD1 might be the D (6 bases). The CDR3 loop spans 16 amino acids. The germline V gene has CDR1 SGHTA and CDR2 FQGTGA. V was trimmed by 2 bases and J by 2 bases, leaving 10 bases between them. CDR3 loop: CASSLRPGAGANVLTF. Written as DNA, the CDR3 is TGTGCCAGCAGCTTACGCCCAGGGGCTGGGGCCAACGTCCTGACTTTC.

About this clone itself: A much more abundant neighbour one base away suggests this may be a read error. This sample includes further DNA sequences coding for the same CDR3. V gene TRBV5-1 combines with J gene TRBJ1-2; 7 bases are shared with TRBD1. The length of the CDR3 is 14 residues. CDR1 SGHRS and CDR2 YFSETQ come from the germline V gene. Trimming removed 1 base from V and 8 bases from J; junction bases left unmatched: 8. CDR3 sequence: CASSLWGQTRGYTF. DNA for the CDR3: TGCGCCAGCAGCTTGTGGGGACAGACTAGGGGCTACACCTTC.

V usage is TRBV4-3 and J usage is TRBJ2-1; TRBD2 agrees at 7 bases. Trimming took 4 bases from V and 8 from J; bases not matched to a gene: 11. The germline V gene encodes CDR1 LGHNA and CDR2 YSLEER. This CDR3 is 15 amino acids long. The chain's CDR3 is CASSLTWGRADEQFF. The CDR3 region has the DNA TGCGCCAGCAGCCTCACTTGGGGGAGGGCCGATGAGCAGTTCTTC.

This clone was seen more than once but under ten times. The chain is built from TRBV5-4 and TRBJ2-5, with 9 positions matching TRBD2. This CDR3 region has 14 residues. Per the germline V gene, CDR1 is SGHNT and CDR2 is YYREEE (reference sequence). V lost 2 bases and J lost 3; bases outside the gene matches: 2. CDR3 DNA sequence: TGTGCCAGCAGCTTCGCGGGAGGGGAAGAGACCCAGTACTTC. It encodes CASSFAGGEETQYF.

This clone was seen repeatedly, ten times or more. The rearrangement uses TRBV2 and TRBJ1-5; no definite D call. CDR1 and CDR2 from the germline V gene are SNHLY and FYNNEI. CDR3 length: 14 residues. With 4 bases removed from V and 9 bases from J, the gap between germline ends came to 16 bases. The CDR3, as DNA: TGTGCCAGCAGTGGAGGAGATGGCGTAGGGCCCCAGCATTTT. Its protein is CASSGGDGVGPQHF.

This clone appeared many times. Other nucleotide sequences in the sample specify the same CDR3. This chain links TRBV11-2 with TRBJ2-4; D is uncertain. The CDR3 covers 13 residues. V was cut by 1 base and J by 5 bases, with 6 bases left in between. The V gene's germline CDR1 is SGHAT and CDR2 FQNNGV. The CDR3 sequence: CASSLGLENIQYF. CDR3 DNA sequence: TGTGCCAGCAGCTTAGGTCTGGAAAACATTCAGTACTTC.

This chain links TRBV2 with TRBJ1-4; the match to TRBD1 covers 8 bases. Trimming removed 6 bases from V and 4 bases from J; junction bases left unmatched: 7. The CDR3 is 15 residues long. Per germline, CDR1 SNHLY and CDR2 FYNNEI. CDR3 sequence reads: CASRADREGNEKLFF. The CDR3 nucleotides are TGTGCCAGCAGGGCGGACAGGGAGGGTAATGAAAAACTGTTTTTT.

This clone came up a few times. This rearrangement joins TRBV5-1 to TRBJ2-1, with 14 nucleotides matching TRBD2. This CDR3 has 17 residues. V lost 4 bases to trimming and J lost 6 bases; unmatched junction nucleotides: 9. The germline CDR1 and CDR2 sequences are SGHRS and YFSETQ. This CDR3 reads CASSQGLAGGGFNEQFF. The DNA of the CDR3 is TGCGCCAGCAGCCAAGGACTAGCGGGAGGTGGCTTCAATGAGCAGTTCTTC.

This clone has only a few counts. The chain joins TRBV27 to TRBJ2-5; 10 bases fit TRBD1. The V and J ends lost 5 bases and 11 bases, in that order; junction bases with no gene match: 11. Germline CDR1 MNHEY, CDR2 SMNVEV (reference sequence). This CDR3 contains 14 residues. CDR3 DNA sequence: TGTGCCAGCAGTGTCAGGACAGGGGGACCAGAGCAGTACTTC. It specifies CASSVRTGGPEQYF.

The chain recombines TRBV11-2 with TRBJ2-5; D remains unclear. Trimming removed 5 bases at V and 1 base at J, with 11 bases between. Germline lookup yields CDR1 SGHAT and CDR2 FQNNGV. The CDR3 loop spans 14 amino acids. CDR3 in DNA: TGTGCCAGCAGCCTCGGACGGGCCCAAGAGACCCAGTACTTC. Translated: CASSLGRAQETQYF. The full variable domain, with the rest looked up from reference TRBV11-2 and TRBJ2-5, is EAGVAQSPRYKIIEKRQSVAFWCNPISGHATLYWYQQILGQGPKLLIQFQNNGVVDDSQLPKDRFSAERLKGVDSTLKIQPAKLEDSAVYLCASSLGRAQETQYFGPGTRLLVL.

This clone was counted only a few times. The chain carries TRBV2 and TRBJ1-2; 8 nucleotides agree with TRBD1. The germline V gene encodes CDR1 SNHLY and CDR2 FYNNEI. There are 14 residues in the CDR3. The V gene end was trimmed by 6 bases and the J gene end by 4 bases; junction bases not matched to a gene: 7. In DNA, the CDR3 is TGTGCCAGCAGCCGGACAGGGTTTGGCTATGGCTACACCTTC. Amino acid sequence: CASSRTGFGYGYTF.

This clone was found a few times. CDR3 DNA sequence: TGTGCCAGCAGCGGGTCCCAAACAGATACGCAGTATTTT. It is translated as CASSGSQTDTQYF. V and J are TRBV25-1 and TRBJ2-3; no reliable D call. The length of the CDR3 is 13 residues. Trimming cost V 6 bases and J 3 bases, with 10 bases left between them. Germline V lookup: CDR1 MGHDK, CDR2 SYGVNS.

The V call is TRBV6-1, the J call TRBJ2-7; D remains ambiguous. Germline V gives CDR1 MNHNS, CDR2 SASEGT. V lost 4 bases and J lost 5, with 15 bases in between. The CDR3 is made up of 14 amino acids. DNA of the CDR3: TGTGCCAGCAGTGCCGCGAATCGTAAGGACGAGCAGTACTTC. Protein: CASSAANRKDEQYF.

This clone was counted only a few times. This rearrangement joins TRBV6-6 to TRBJ1-5; D remains ambiguous. Trimming left V 7 bases short and J 1 base short, with 11 bases between. Germline V gene sequence: CDR1 MNHNY, CDR2 SVGAGI (reference sequence). The CDR3 is 14 amino acids. Here the CDR3 reads CASKDLRSNQPQHF. CDR3 DNA: TGTGCCAGCAAGGACCTGAGGAGCAATCAGCCCCAGCATTTT.

The rearrangement links TRBV6-5 to TRBJ2-4, with TRBD1 as a possible D gene (6 bases). Germline-derived CDR1 and CDR2 are MNHEY and SVGAGI. Trimming removed 10 bases from V and 6 bases from J, with 16 bases in between. CDR3 length: 13 amino acids. The chain's CDR3 is CATENRDVNIQYF. CDR3 nucleotide sequence: TGTGCCACCGAGAACAGGGATGTAAACATTCAGTACTTC.

J is TRBJ2-7 and V is TRBV9, with D unresolved. V was pared by 4 bases and J by 0 bases, with 11 bases between. This CDR3 has 14 amino acids. Germline V lookup: CDR1 SGDLS, CDR2 YYNGEE. This CDR3 reads CASSPEPSSYEQYF. CDR3 in DNA: TGTGCCAGCAGCCCAGAGCCTTCCTCCTACGAGCAGTACTTC. Complete variable domain (other parts from reference TRBV9 and TRBJ2-7): DSGVTQTPKHLITATGQRVTLRCSPRSGDLSVYWYQQSLDQGLQFLIQYYNGEERAKGNILERFSAQQFPDLHSELNLSSLELGDSALYFCASSPEPSSYEQYFGPGTRLTVT.

The rearrangement uses TRBV11-2 and TRBJ2-1, with D tentatively TRBD2 (6 bases). V lost 2 bases and J 10 bases, leaving 12 bases between the germline ends. Germline lookup yields CDR1 SGHAT and CDR2 FQNNGV. This CDR3 comprises 13 residues. CDR3: CASSLYAEGEQFF. The CDR3 DNA reads TGTGCCAGCAGCTTATATGCGGAGGGGGAGCAGTTCTTC.

This clone occurred a few times. The chain recombines TRBV30 with TRBJ1-6; TRBD1 might be the D (5 bases). Germline CDR1 GTSNPN, CDR2 SVGIG (reference sequence). V lost 5 bases and J 2 bases, leaving 13 bases between the germline ends. CDR3 length: 15 amino acids. CDR3 loop: CAWRRDSTYNSPLHF. As DNA, the CDR3 is TGTGCCTGGCGGCGGGACTCCACCTATAATTCACCCCTCCACTTT.

V gene TRBV7-3 combines with J gene TRBJ2-1; 14 bases agree with TRBD2. This CDR3 region has 16 residues. After removal of 5 bases from V and 10 bases from J, the junction contained 10 bases not matched to a gene. Germline assignment: CDR1 SGHTA and CDR2 FQGTGA. CDR3 amino acids: CASSRSGTSGRGEQFF. In nucleotides, the CDR3 is TGTGCCAGCAGCCGCTCCGGGACTAGCGGGAGAGGAGAGCAGTTCTTC.

J is TRBJ2-1 and V is TRBV6-1; D may be TRBD1 or TRBD2 (5 bases each). Deletions cut 5 bases from V and 1 base from J, with 12 bases between. Germline loops: CDR1 MNHNS, CDR2 SASEGT. The CDR3 extends over 15 amino acids. The DNA of the CDR3 is TGTGCCAGCAGTCAAAGCGGACAATCCTACAATGAGCAGTTCTTC. Encoded protein: CASSQSGQSYNEQFF.

This clone has more than one count but fewer than ten. The chain is built from TRBV28 and TRBJ1-2; 9 bases are shared with TRBD1. The CDR3 covers 15 residues. The junction had 10 bases not matched to a gene; V was cut back by 3 bases and J by 8 bases. Germline CDR1 MDHEN, CDR2 SYDVKM. The chain's CDR3 is CASSLATGGFLGYTF. The CDR3 DNA reads TGTGCCAGCAGTTTGGCGACAGGGGGGTTTCTGGGCTACACCTTC.

This clone was picked up a small number of times. The chain combines TRBV7-3 with TRBJ2-3; TRBD2 aligns across 13 bases. CDR3 length: 19 amino acids. Germline CDR1 reads SGHTA; CDR2 reads FQGTGA. Unmatched junction bases numbered 15, after V lost 3 bases and J lost 6 bases. The CDR3 DNA follows: TGTGCCAGCAGCTTGACCAAACCAGGGACTAGCGGGAATCGGGATACGCAGTATTTT. Protein sequence: CASSLTKPGTSGNRDTQYF.

In this sample, this clone turned up a few times. V and J are TRBV19 and TRBJ2-1; 7 bases are a match to TRBD2. CDR3 length equals 13 residues. V was pared by 3 bases and J by 6 bases, with 2 bases of the junction left unmatched. Per the germline V gene, CDR1 is LNHDA and CDR2 is SQIVND (reference sequence). The CDR3 coding sequence is TGTGCCAGTAGTATGGGAGGGTTCAATGAGCAGTTCTTC. It codes for CASSMGGFNEQFF.

In this sample, this clone turned up a few times. This chain uses TRBV9 with TRBJ1-1; perhaps TRBD1 as D (5 bases). V dropped 4 bases and J dropped 5 bases, with 18 bases sitting between them. This CDR3 spans 15 amino acids. Looked up from germline, CDR1 is SGDLS and CDR2 is YYNGEE. The CDR3 coding sequence is TGTGCCAGCAGCCCATGGGGGGAGGTTGGGACTGAAGCTTTCTTT. Translated, it gives CASSPWGEVGTEAFF.

The J gene is TRBJ2-7, the V gene TRBV5-1; 9 nucleotides agree with TRBD2. The CDR3 has 16 amino acids. The V segment lost 0 bases and the J segment 2 bases; nucleotides outside the gene matches: 6. In germline, CDR1 is SGHRS, CDR2 YFSETQ. Here the CDR3 DNA reads TGCGCCAGCAGCTTGGGGGTCGGCGGGAGGGCCTACGAGCAGTACTTC. Encoded protein: CASSLGVGGRAYEQYF.

This chain connects TRBV19 to TRBJ1-4; D gene ambiguous. Germline loops: CDR1 LNHDA, CDR2 SQIVND (reference sequence). The V end was cut by 7 bases, the J end by 4 bases, with 10 bases between. The CDR3 is made up of 13 amino acids. CDR3 coding DNA: TGTGCCAGTACAGGCAGACTTAATGAAAAACTGTTTTTT. Translation gives CASTGRLNEKLFF.

This clone was seen only a few times. This sequence joins TRBV4-3 and TRBJ2-1; D is possibly TRBD2 (6 bases). The germline V gene has CDR1 LGHNA and CDR2 YSLEER. The CDR3 totals 15 residues. Trimming cost V 1 base and J 6 bases, with 13 bases left between them. In nucleotides, the CDR3 is TGCGCCAGCAGCCAAGTTGATCGGAGGGGCAATGAGCAGTTCTTC. It is translated as CASSQVDRRGNEQFF.

Only a few counts were recorded for this clone. This chain links TRBV10-3 with TRBJ2-5; D possibly corresponds to TRBD1 (5 bases). Germline V gives CDR1 ENHRY, CDR2 SYGVKD. The CDR3 is 14 residues long. V lost 2 bases, J lost 10 bases, and 17 bases lay in between. The CDR3 region is CAISEIGDSSNQYF. In DNA form, the CDR3 reads TGTGCCATCAGTGAGATAGGAGACAGTAGTAACCAGTACTTC.

This rearrangement joins TRBV27 to TRBJ2-7, with 7 positions matching TRBD1. Unmatched junction bases numbered 9, after V lost 6 bases and J lost 4 bases. Germline assignment: CDR1 MNHEY and CDR2 SMNVEV (reference sequence). The CDR3 totals 14 residues. CDR3 DNA sequence: TGTGCCAGCAGGCCCGGGACAGCCCTTTACGAGCAGTACTTC. Amino acid sequence: CASRPGTALYEQYF.